Listed below are T cell receptor beta chains from one sample, sequenced in a study of T cells in Graves' hyperthyroidism and ophthalmopathy. In TCRdb, the multiplex PCR reads were re-called with MiXCR into one record per CDR3 protein. The table has 300,000 to 450,000 distinct CDR3 sequences, 20% to 25% seen once. Sequencing was done on a sample of blood. The origin of the receptors is a man aged 45-60 years with Graves' hyperthyroidism. Both conserved end residues are trimmed from each CDR3.

v_gene: TRBV9
j_gene: TRBJ1-1
CDR3aa: ASSVNTLNTEAF

v_gene: TRBV20-1
j_gene: TRBJ2-1
CDR3aa: SADPVGPLEQF

v_gene: TRBV30
j_gene: TRBJ2-1
CDR3aa: AWSVPETSGSGEQF

v_gene: TRBV7-2
j_gene: TRBJ2-7
CDR3aa: ASSPRAGSHEQY

v_gene: TRBV30
j_gene: TRBJ2-2
CDR3aa: AWSVRLASGELF

v_gene: TRBV7-7
j_gene: TRBJ2-5
CDR3aa: ASSLGILETQY

v_gene: TRBV6-2/TRBV6-3
j_gene: TRBJ1-2
CDR3aa: ATSDRPNYGYT

v_gene: TRBV28
j_gene: TRBJ1-1
CDR3aa: ASGYRDQSEAF

v_gene: TRBV12-3/TRBV12-4
j_gene: TRBJ2-1
CDR3aa: ASSFSSGSREQF

v_gene: TRBV5-6
j_gene: TRBJ2-2
CDR3aa: ASSLAWPGELF

v_gene: TRBV5-1
j_gene: TRBJ2-3
CDR3aa: ASSLGGAGGPDTQY

v_gene: TRBV28
j_gene: TRBJ1-5
CDR3aa: ASSLHQAPGVNQPQH

v_gene: TRBV5-1
j_gene: TRBJ2-1
CDR3aa: ASSLTTTMGGRYSYNEQF

v_gene: TRBV19
j_gene: TRBJ2-6
CDR3aa: ASSKIESGANVLT

v_gene: TRBV2
j_gene: TRBJ2-5
CDR3aa: ASSGVPGLHNQVFRETQY

v_gene: TRBV20-1
j_gene: TRBJ2-7
CDR3aa: SARALSGTYEQY

v_gene: TRBV7-6
j_gene: TRBJ1-1
CDR3aa: ASSFLGTENTEAF

v_gene: TRBV5-1
j_gene: TRBJ2-1
CDR3aa: ASSWGLAGPKGDEQF

v_gene: TRBV7-6
j_gene: TRBJ2-5
CDR3aa: ASSLAGVEGTQY

v_gene: TRBV27
j_gene: TRBJ2-3
CDR3aa: ASSSRLAGKDTQY

v_gene: TRBV5-1
j_gene: TRBJ2-1
CDR3aa: ASSLERPDNEQF

v_gene: TRBV20-1
j_gene: TRBJ1-5
CDR3aa: SARDFSNQPQH

v_gene: TRBV6-1
j_gene: TRBJ1-1
CDR3aa: ASSRGQGDTEAF

v_gene: TRBV5-1
j_gene: TRBJ2-3
CDR3aa: ASSSQTGITDTQY

v_gene: TRBV3-1
j_gene: TRBJ2-1
CDR3aa: ASSRILPTGYNEQF

v_gene: TRBV5-1
j_gene: TRBJ2-1
CDR3aa: ASSSGDSYNEQF

v_gene: TRBV19
j_gene: TRBJ2-5
CDR3aa: ASSILGTSGIETQY

v_gene: TRBV20-1
j_gene: TRBJ2-1
CDR3aa: SARGGLAGVGGTYNEQF

v_gene: TRBV2
j_gene: TRBJ2-2
CDR3aa: ASSEWRTGELF

v_gene: TRBV12-3/TRBV12-4
j_gene: TRBJ2-7
CDR3aa: ASSLLAIGPYEQY

v_gene: TRBV20-1
j_gene: TRBJ2-1
CDR3aa: SARDDGRDYNEQF

v_gene: TRBV5-8
j_gene: TRBJ2-2
CDR3aa: ASSPGDATGELF

v_gene: TRBV5-1
j_gene: TRBJ2-5
CDR3aa: ASSGGSPRETQY

v_gene: TRBV27
j_gene: TRBJ1-1
CDR3aa: ASSLNGGLSEAF

v_gene: TRBV20-1
j_gene: TRBJ2-7
CDR3aa: SAREELMGSSYEQY

v_gene: TRBV20-1
j_gene: TRBJ1-5
CDR3aa: SASRGSSNQPQH

v_gene: TRBV7-9
j_gene: TRBJ2-3
CDR3aa: ASSLSGRESTDTQY

v_gene: TRBV5-1
j_gene: TRBJ2-2
CDR3aa: ASRLDRGPGELF

v_gene: TRBV7-2
j_gene: TRBJ2-1
CDR3aa: ASSLGLAGPPYNEQF

v_gene: TRBV28
j_gene: TRBJ1-1
CDR3aa: ASIWAGGMNTEAF

v_gene: TRBV11-3
j_gene: TRBJ2-5
CDR3aa: ASSVGLGNQETQY

v_gene: TRBV5-1
j_gene: TRBJ2-4
CDR3aa: ASSLATGALGAGVIQY

v_gene: TRBV28
j_gene: TRBJ2-7
CDR3aa: ASSLTESSYEQY

v_gene: TRBV12-3/TRBV12-4
j_gene: TRBJ2-5
CDR3aa: ASSLRVGTQY

v_gene: TRBV29-1
j_gene: TRBJ1-1
CDR3aa: GVALRGATEAF

v_gene: TRBV12-3/TRBV12-4
j_gene: TRBJ2-5
CDR3aa: ASRIVGRGGGETQY

v_gene: TRBV5-1
j_gene: TRBJ2-1
CDR3aa: ASSSTGTIYNEQF

v_gene: TRBV24-1
j_gene: TRBJ2-4
CDR3aa: ATSDPGARAKNIQY

v_gene: TRBV13
j_gene: TRBJ1-4
CDR3aa: ASRHRGADEKLF

v_gene: TRBV27
j_gene: TRBJ2-7
CDR3aa: ASSSFDRLFSYEQY

v_gene: TRBV7-2
j_gene: TRBJ2-5
CDR3aa: ASSRQGGYETQY

v_gene: TRBV11-3
j_gene: TRBJ2-1
CDR3aa: ASSKRVPNINEQF

v_gene: TRBV7-2
j_gene: TRBJ2-3
CDR3aa: ASSQRTVTDTQY

v_gene: TRBV3-1
j_gene: TRBJ1-1
CDR3aa: ASSQAYMNTEAF

v_gene: TRBV11-3
j_gene: TRBJ1-4
CDR3aa: ASSLTVSEKLF

v_gene: TRBV19
j_gene: TRBJ2-7
CDR3aa: ASSAGGTAGEQY

v_gene: TRBV28
j_gene: TRBJ1-2
CDR3aa: ASRSQGVRGYT

v_gene: TRBV6-1
j_gene: TRBJ2-5
CDR3aa: ASRVGRLAGGTQTQY

v_gene: TRBV2
j_gene: TRBJ2-5
CDR3aa: ASTTGTRETQY